A single sample gave rise to the 23 T cell receptor beta chains below, sequenced in a study of blood T cells in healthy people across ages. A second PCR, run for roughly 7 to 11 cycles, used a sample-barcoded 5' primer plus a J-beta primer mix. One entry per CDR3 protein, called by TCRdb with MiXCR from the 5' RACE reads. The data show about 970,000 distinct CDR3 sequences, roughly 47% seen once. Sequences were obtained from blood. These receptors came from a woman aged 55-69 years in good health.

This rearrangement joins TRBV6-1 to TRBJ2-5, with 10 bases aligning to TRBD1. The junction had 10 bases not matched to a gene; V was cut back by 10 bases and J by 2 bases. The CDR3 is made up of 15 amino acids. The germline CDR1 and CDR2 sequences are MNHNS and SASEGT. CDR3 residues: CATVVGQGDQETQYF. In DNA, the CDR3 is TGTGCCACCGTAGTAGGACAGGGGGATCAAGAGACCCAGTACTTC.

V and J are TRBV12-3 or TRBV12-4 and TRBJ2-3; 12 nucleotides match TRBD2. This CDR3 region has 15 residues. V lost 3 bases to trimming and J lost 5 bases; unmatched junction nucleotides: 3. CDR3 loop: CASSFASGRVDTQYF. CDR3 nucleotide sequence: TGTGCCAGCAGTTTCGCTAGCGGGAGGGTAGATACGCAGTATTTT.

V gene TRBV21-1 combines with J gene TRBJ1-2; the table's D call of TRBD1 was not tested on the DNA. TRBV21-1 is noted as a pseudogene. The CDR3 has 15 amino acids. As DNA, the CDR3 is TGTGCCAGCAGCAAAAAGGCAGGGTCTAACTATGGCTACACCTTC. It is translated as CASSKKAGSNYGYTF.

This clonotype showed up just a few times. The chain links TRBV6-7 to TRBJ2-3; the D gene is possibly TRBD2 (6 bases). TRBV6-7 is treated as an ORF (open reading frame) with a function not yet certain. The CDR3 totals 16 residues. V was pared by 8 bases and J by 2 bases, with 20 bases between. CDR3 bases: TGTGCCAGCGACGCTTGGGGGAGGTCAGACACAGATACGCAGTATTTT. This sequence encodes CASDAWGRSDTDTQYF.

The chain employs TRBV5-6 and TRBJ2-3; D might be TRBD2 (6 bases). The germline V gene encodes CDR1 SGHDT and CDR2 YYEEEE. Trimming removed 6 bases at V and 4 bases at J, with 21 bases between. The CDR3 spans 16 residues. The CDR3 DNA follows: TGTGCCAGCAACATACGGCGGGGCATAGTTGCAGATACGCAGTATTTT. Residues: CASNIRRGIVADTQYF.

The V gene is TRBV28, the J gene TRBJ2-7; D is ambiguous. This CDR3 is built from 12 residues. Germline V lookup: CDR1 MDHEN, CDR2 SYDVKM. The CDR3 reads CLAASPSYEQYF. The CDR3 coding sequence is TGTCTCGCCGCGAGCCCGTCCTACGAGCAGTACTTC. The full variable domain, in which reference TRBV28 and TRBJ2-7 provide the parts outside the CDR3, is DVKVTQSSRYLVKRTGEKVFLECVQDMDHENMFWYRQDPGLGLRLIYFSYDVKMKEKGDIPEGYSVSREKKERFSLILESASTNQTSMYLCLAASPSYEQYFGPGTRLTVT.

With regard to this clonotype: This clone may be a read error of a much larger clone one base away. As DNA, the CDR3 is TGTGCCAGCAGTTACTCAGTGGTGGGGGATGAGCAGTACTTC. It yields the protein CASSYSVVGDEQYF. This sequence joins TRBV6-2 or TRBV6-3 and TRBJ2-5, with D possibly being TRBD1 or TRBD2 (5 bases each). The germline V gene encodes CDR1 MNHEY and CDR2 SVGEGT. V was shortened by 0 bases and J by 11 bases, with 16 bases between the two germline ends. The CDR3 runs to 14 residues.

The chain joins TRBV10-3 to TRBJ2-3; 8 bases align to TRBD1. CDR3 length equals 15 residues. Unmatched junction bases numbered 9, after V lost 3 bases and J lost 7 bases. Germline loops: CDR1 ENHRY, CDR2 SYGVKD. Here the CDR3 DNA reads TGTGCCATCAGTGACTACAGGGGGGACGTGAATACGCAGTATTTT. It codes for CAISDYRGDVNTQYF.

The J gene is TRBJ1-6, the V gene TRBV7-2; D may be TRBD1 (6 bases). Trimming took off 5 bases at V and 10 bases at J, with 18 bases between the two ends. The CDR3 totals 15 residues. Germline CDR1 SGHTA, CDR2 FQGNSA. CDR3 sequence reads: CASSPWAGANSPLHF. The CDR3 DNA reads TGTGCCAGCAGCCCCTGGGCGGGGGCTAACTCACCCCTCCACTTT.

V is TRBV7-8 and J is TRBJ1-6, with 8 bases that match TRBD1. This CDR3 contains 16 residues. V shed 2 bases and J 8 bases; nucleotides not matched to a gene: 8. The germline gives CDR1 SGHVS, CDR2 FQNEAQ. CDR3 in amino acids: CASSLSQRTGYSPLHF. In nucleotides, the CDR3 is TGTGCCAGCAGCTTATCCCAGCGGACAGGGTATTCACCCCTCCACTTT.

This clonotype has just a few counts. The chain joins TRBV29-1 to TRBJ2-6; tentatively, D is TRBD1 (5 bases). The CDR3 is made up of 13 amino acids. V lost 2 bases, J lost 8 bases, and 10 bases lay in between. The germline V gene encodes CDR1 SQVTM and CDR2 ANQGSEA. The CDR3 region is CSVESQGTNVLTF. The CDR3 nucleotides read TGCAGCGTTGAATCCCAGGGTACCAACGTCCTGACTTTC.

The V call is TRBV6-5, the J call TRBJ2-5; D remains unclear. The J call may be incorrect, as the DNA end agrees better with TRBJ2-7. This CDR3 has 14 amino acids. Germline V CDR1 and CDR2: MNHEY, SVGAGI. CDR3 DNA: TGTGCCAGCTTGGTTACGCTGGGCCCTGGCGAGCAGTACTTC. Amino acids: CASLVTLGPGEQYF.

V is TRBV15 and J is TRBJ2-1; the match to TRBD2 covers 8 bases. The germline V gene encodes CDR1 LNHNV and CDR2 YYDKDF (reference sequence). This CDR3 comprises 16 residues. V dropped 1 base and J dropped 4; count of bases not matched to a gene: 6. CDR3 amino acids: CATSRGREGLYNEQFF. The CDR3 coding sequence is TGTGCCACCAGCAGAGGTCGGGAGGGCCTTTACAATGAGCAGTTCTTC.

This chain uses TRBV20-1 with TRBJ1-5; TRBD1 matches at 8 bases. The CDR3 has 16 residues. The junction had 6 bases not matched to a gene; V was cut back by 0 bases and J by 2 bases. Looked up from germline, CDR1 is DFQATT and CDR2 is SNEGSKA (reference sequence). The DNA for the CDR3 is TGCAGTGCTAGAGATCCCGACAGGGGCCGCAATCAGCCCCAGCATTTT. Translation gives CSARDPDRGRNQPQHF.

V gene TRBV9 combines with J gene TRBJ2-7, with TRBD2 identical over 13 bases. Germline CDR1 and CDR2: SGDLS and YYNGEE. This CDR3 is built from 16 residues. The junction had 6 bases not matched to a gene; V was cut back by 4 bases and J by 2 bases. CDR3 bases: TGTGCCAGCAGCCCTCGACTAGCGGGAGGCGCCTACGAGCAGTACTTC. The encoded protein is CASSPRLAGGAYEQYF.

This clonotype was counted a few times. The V and J genes are TRBV27 and TRBJ2-7; 7 bases align to TRBD1. V gave up 5 bases and J gave up 9 bases; unmatched junction bases: 10. Per the germline V gene, CDR1 is MNHEY and CDR2 is SMNVEV (reference sequence). This CDR3 is 13 amino acids long. DNA of the CDR3: TGTGCCAGCAGTCGCCCGGGACAGTCTCGGCAGTACTTC. Translation: CASSRPGQSRQYF.

The rearrangement links TRBV20-1 to TRBJ2-3; D is unclear. CDR3 length equals 12 residues. The germline CDR1 and CDR2 sequences are DFQATT and SNEGSKA (reference sequence). The germline V and J ends were trimmed by 5 bases and 2 bases, with 8 bases remaining between them. The CDR3 nucleotides read TGCAGTGCTTCCCCAAACACAGATACGCAGTATTTT. Its protein is CSASPNTDTQYF.

The gene calls are TRBV2 and TRBJ2-5; perhaps TRBD1 as D (7 bases). Germline CDR1 SNHLY, CDR2 FYNNEI. V was clipped by 8 bases and J by 11 bases, with 15 bases between them. The length of the CDR3 is 11 residues. Here the CDR3 reads CASQGGNEQYF. The CDR3 bases are TGTGCCAGCCAGGGGGGCAATGAGCAGTACTTC.

The J gene is TRBJ2-1, the V gene TRBV7-8; 14 bases are shared with TRBD2. This CDR3 contains 17 residues. V lost 1 base, J lost 13 bases, and 12 bases stayed unmatched. CDR1 is SGHVS, CDR2 FQNEAQ, per germline. This CDR3 is CASSLGSGTSGSSSQFF. CDR3 coding DNA: TGTGCCAGCAGCTTAGGCTCCGGGACTAGCGGGAGTAGTAGTCAGTTCTTC.

Ten or more counts support this clonotype. This chain connects TRBV29-1 to TRBJ2-7, with D perhaps given as TRBD1 or TRBD2 (5 bases each). CDR3 length: 12 amino acids. Germline V gene sequence: CDR1 SQVTM, CDR2 ANQGSEA. V lost 6 bases, J lost 3 bases, and 12 bases lay in between. CDR3 sequence reads: CSVWDGYYEQYF. In DNA, the CDR3 is TGCAGCGTGTGGGACGGGTACTACGAGCAGTACTTC.

DNA for the CDR3: TGCAGTGCTAGATCGTTGCAGGGGACCTACGAGCAGTACTTC. This translates into CSARSLQGTYEQYF. The chain carries TRBV20-1 and TRBJ2-7; D possibly corresponds to TRBD1 (6 bases). V was clipped by 2 bases and J by 2 bases, with 13 bases between them. CDR3 length: 14 residues. Germline CDR1 reads DFQATT; CDR2 reads SNEGSKA (reference sequence).

This sequence joins TRBV25-1 and TRBJ1-1; 8 bases match TRBD1. V lost 3 bases to trimming and J lost 9 bases; unmatched junction nucleotides: 6. Germline CDR1 is MGHDK and CDR2 is SYGVNS. The CDR3 is 13 residues long. The CDR3 spells CASSEGTGRKAFF. CDR3 nucleotides: TGTGCCAGCAGTGAGGGGACAGGCAGGAAAGCTTTCTTT.

The V and J genes are TRBV10-1 and TRBJ2-3; tentative D call: TRBD1 (6 bases). Trimming pared 0 bases from V and 3 bases from J, leaving 16 bases between. Germline CDR1 WNHNN, CDR2 SYGVQD (reference sequence). The CDR3 contains 17 residues. The CDR3 DNA reads as TGCGCCAGCAGTGAGTCCGGCAGGGGAAGGGCGACAGATACGCAGTATTTT. It translates to CASSESGRGRATDTQYF.